Detailed here is one T cell receptor (beta chain). Antigen: not known. This specimen belongs to a study of T cell responses to AZD1222 COVID-19 vaccine. Study overall: Doses given second, at about 4 or about 12 weeks, were pooled.

Study-level points and caveats: Clonal diversity was possibly underestimated; the donors were predominantly white British and more often female. Reports indicate that nearly half of spike-specific TCRs are directed at unmutated variant regions. Samples come after the peak T cell response, not at day 14.

Produced via immunoSEQ multiplex PCR; TCRdb's table is partial and in-frame only. The profile shows 150,000 to 200,000 clones, 90% of them singletons. The CDR3 loop spans 17 amino acids. In germline, CDR1 is LGHDT, CDR2 YNNKEL (reference sequence). Trimming pared 4 bases from V and 2 bases from J, leaving 21 bases between. The receptor's source is an adult in good health. Sequences were derived from peripheral blood, sampled on day 0 of AZD1222 vaccination. This chain links TRBV3-1 (or the pseudogene TRBV3-2) with TRBJ2-7, with D unresolved. The CDR3 DNA follows: TGTGCCAGCAGCCTCCTTCCTCCACTACAAAACACCTACGAGCAGTACTTC. This encodes CASSLLPPLQNTYEQYF.